This T cell receptor beta chain was found in a study of a mutant IDH1 vaccine in newly diagnosed glioma. Time point meaning: week 47, end of study. Topical imiquimod accompanied each vaccine dose, which consisted of 300 ug of mutant IDH1 20-mer peptide. A word on this clone: The target antigen is unknown.

Generated by immunoSEQ multiplex PCR, the TCRdb table keeps only in-frame clones and is missing some. This repertoire shows about 56,000 clones, around three quarters found once; its top ten account for approximately 5.3%. The sample was PBMCs, taken from a glioma patient whose treatment included an IDH1 peptide vaccine. This TCR derives from a man aged 45-65 years with glioma.

CDR3 in amino acids: CSVQGSHTEAFF. In DNA form, the CDR3 reads TGCAGCGTTCAAGGCAGCCACACTGAAGCTTTCTTT. The chain couples TRBV29-1 to TRBJ1-1; no definite D call. The CDR3 is made up of 12 amino acids. Per the germline V gene, CDR1 is SQVTM and CDR2 is ANQGSEA. Trimming shortened V by 5 bases and J by 3 bases, and 10 bases separated the two germline ends.